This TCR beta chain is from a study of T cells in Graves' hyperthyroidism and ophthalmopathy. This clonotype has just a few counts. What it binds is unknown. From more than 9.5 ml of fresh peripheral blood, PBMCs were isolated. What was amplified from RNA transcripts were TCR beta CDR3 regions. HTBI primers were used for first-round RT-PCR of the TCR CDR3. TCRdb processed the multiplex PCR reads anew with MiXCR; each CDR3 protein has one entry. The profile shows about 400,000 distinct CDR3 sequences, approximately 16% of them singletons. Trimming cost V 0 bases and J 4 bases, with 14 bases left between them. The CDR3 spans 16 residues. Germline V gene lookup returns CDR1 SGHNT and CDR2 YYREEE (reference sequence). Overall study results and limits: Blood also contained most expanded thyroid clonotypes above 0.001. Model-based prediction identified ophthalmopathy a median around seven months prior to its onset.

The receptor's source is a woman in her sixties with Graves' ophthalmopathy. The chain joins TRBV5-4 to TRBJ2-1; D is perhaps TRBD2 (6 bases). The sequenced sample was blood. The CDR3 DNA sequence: TGTGCCAGCAGCTTGGCCCGGAGGGAGACATACAATGAGCAGTTCTTC. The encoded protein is CASSLARRETYNEQFF.